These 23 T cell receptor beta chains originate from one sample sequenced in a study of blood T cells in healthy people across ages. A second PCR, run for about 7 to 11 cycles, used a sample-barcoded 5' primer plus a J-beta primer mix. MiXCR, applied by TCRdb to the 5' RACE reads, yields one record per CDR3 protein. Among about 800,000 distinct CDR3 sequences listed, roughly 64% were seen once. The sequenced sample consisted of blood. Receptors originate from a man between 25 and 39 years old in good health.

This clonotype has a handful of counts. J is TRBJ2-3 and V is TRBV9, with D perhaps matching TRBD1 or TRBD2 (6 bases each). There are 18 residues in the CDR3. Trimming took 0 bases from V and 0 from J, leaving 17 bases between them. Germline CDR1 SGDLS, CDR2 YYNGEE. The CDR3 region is CASSVGGGLTISTDTQYF. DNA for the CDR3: TGTGCCAGCAGCGTAGGAGGGGGGCTGACTATTAGCACAGATACGCAGTATTTT.

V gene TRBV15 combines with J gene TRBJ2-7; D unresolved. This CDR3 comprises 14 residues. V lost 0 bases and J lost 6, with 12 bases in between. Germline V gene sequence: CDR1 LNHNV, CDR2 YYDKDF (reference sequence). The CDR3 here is CATSRDRLGGEQYF. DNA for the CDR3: TGTGCCACCAGCAGAGATCGGTTAGGTGGCGAGCAGTACTTC. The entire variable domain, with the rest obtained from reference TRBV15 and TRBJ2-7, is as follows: DAMVIQNPRYQVTQFGKPVTLSCSQTLNHNVMYWYQQKSSQAPKLLFHYYDKDFNNEADTPDNFQSRRPNTSFCFLDIRSPGLGDTAMYLCATSRDRLGGEQYFGPGTRLTVT.

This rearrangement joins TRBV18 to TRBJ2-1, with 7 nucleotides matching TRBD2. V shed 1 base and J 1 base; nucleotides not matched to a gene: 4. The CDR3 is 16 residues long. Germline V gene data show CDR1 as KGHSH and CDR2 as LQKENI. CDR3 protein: CASSPLAGLSYNEQFF. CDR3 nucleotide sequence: TGTGCCAGCTCACCACTAGCGGGCCTATCCTACAATGAGCAGTTCTTC.

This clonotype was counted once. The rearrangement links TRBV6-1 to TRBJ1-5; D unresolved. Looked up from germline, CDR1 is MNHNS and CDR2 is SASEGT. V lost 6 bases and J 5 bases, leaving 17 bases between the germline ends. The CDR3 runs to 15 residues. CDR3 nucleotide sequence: TGTGCCAGCAGGCCAAGGACGGATCACGATCAGCCCCAGCATTTT. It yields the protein CASRPRTDHDQPQHF.

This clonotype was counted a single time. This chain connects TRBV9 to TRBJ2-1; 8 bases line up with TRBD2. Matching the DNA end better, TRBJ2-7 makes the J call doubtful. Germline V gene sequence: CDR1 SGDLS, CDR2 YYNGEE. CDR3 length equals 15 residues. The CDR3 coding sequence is TGTGCCAGCAGCGTCGGAGCGGGAGTCTACAATGAGCAGTACTTC. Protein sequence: CASSVGAGVYNEQYF.

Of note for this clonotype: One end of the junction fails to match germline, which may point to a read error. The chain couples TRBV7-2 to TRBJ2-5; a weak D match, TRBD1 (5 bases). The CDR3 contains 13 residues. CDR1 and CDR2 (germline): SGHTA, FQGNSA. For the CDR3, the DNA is TGTGCCAGCAGCTTTCAGGGTCGAGAGCCCCAGTACTTC. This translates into CASSFQGREPQYF.

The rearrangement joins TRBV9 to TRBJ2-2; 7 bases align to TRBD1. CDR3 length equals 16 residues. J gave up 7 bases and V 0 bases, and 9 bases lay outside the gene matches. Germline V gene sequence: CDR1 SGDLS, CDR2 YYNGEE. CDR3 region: CASSVGAKGGFGELFF. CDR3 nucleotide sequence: TGTGCCAGCAGCGTAGGAGCTAAAGGGGGCTTCGGGGAGCTGTTTTTT.

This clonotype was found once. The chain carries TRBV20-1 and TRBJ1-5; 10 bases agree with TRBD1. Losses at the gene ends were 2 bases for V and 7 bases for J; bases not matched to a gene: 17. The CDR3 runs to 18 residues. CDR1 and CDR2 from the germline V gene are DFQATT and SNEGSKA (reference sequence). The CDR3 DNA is TGCAGTGCTAGACTTTCCGGGACAGGGGCGAATCTACGGCAGCCCCAGCATTTT. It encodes CSARLSGTGANLRQPQHF.

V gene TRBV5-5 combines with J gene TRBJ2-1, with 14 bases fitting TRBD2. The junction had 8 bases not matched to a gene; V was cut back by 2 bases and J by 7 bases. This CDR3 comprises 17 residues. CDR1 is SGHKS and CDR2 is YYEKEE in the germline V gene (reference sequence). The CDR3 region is CASSFEGTSGSRNEQFF. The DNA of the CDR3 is TGTGCCAGCAGCTTCGAAGGGACTAGCGGGAGTAGGAATGAGCAGTTCTTC.

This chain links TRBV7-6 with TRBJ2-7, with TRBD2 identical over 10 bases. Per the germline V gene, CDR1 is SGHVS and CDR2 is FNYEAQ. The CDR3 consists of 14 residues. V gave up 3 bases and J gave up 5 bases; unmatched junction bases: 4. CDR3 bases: TGTGCCAGCAGCTTTACTAGCGGGGTTGACGAGCAGTACTTC. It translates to CASSFTSGVDEQYF.

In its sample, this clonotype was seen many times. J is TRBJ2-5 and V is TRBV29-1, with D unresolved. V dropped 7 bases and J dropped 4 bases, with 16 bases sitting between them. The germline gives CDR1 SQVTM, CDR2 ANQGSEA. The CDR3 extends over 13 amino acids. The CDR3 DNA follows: TGCAGCGCCGTGATGGGGTTGGGAGAGACCCAGTACTTC. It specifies CSAVMGLGETQYF.

This CDR3 is CSAGTTGDTGELFF. CDR3 coding DNA: TGCAGCGCTGGTACGACAGGGGACACCGGGGAGCTGTTTTTT. This rearrangement joins TRBV29-1 to TRBJ2-2; 8 positions agree with TRBD1. Trimming cost V 7 bases and J 3 bases; bases outside gene matches: 7. Germline CDR1 SQVTM, CDR2 ANQGSEA. The CDR3 runs to 14 residues.

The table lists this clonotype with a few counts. For the CDR3, the DNA is TGCAGCGTGAGGGGGGACGCCGACGCGAGCGTGTCCTACAATGAGCAGTTCTTC. It encodes CSVRGDADASVSYNEQFF. The rearrangement links TRBV29-1 to TRBJ2-1; D may correspond to TRBD1 or TRBD2 (6 bases each). Trimming stripped 6 bases from V and 1 base from J, with 25 bases between. There are 18 residues in the CDR3. The germline V gene has CDR1 SQVTM and CDR2 ANQGSEA.

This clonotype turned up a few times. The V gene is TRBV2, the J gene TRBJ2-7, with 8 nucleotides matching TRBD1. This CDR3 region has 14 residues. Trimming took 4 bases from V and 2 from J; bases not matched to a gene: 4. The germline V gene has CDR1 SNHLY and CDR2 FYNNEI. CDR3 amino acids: CASSAGQVPYEQYF. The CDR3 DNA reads TGTGCCAGCAGTGCGGGACAGGTTCCCTACGAGCAGTACTTC.

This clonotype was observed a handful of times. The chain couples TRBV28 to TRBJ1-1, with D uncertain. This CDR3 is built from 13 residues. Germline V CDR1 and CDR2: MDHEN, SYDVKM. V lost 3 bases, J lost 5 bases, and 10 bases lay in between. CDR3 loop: CASSFGVGTEAFF. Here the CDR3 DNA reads TGTGCCAGCAGTTTCGGGGTCGGAACTGAAGCTTTCTTT.

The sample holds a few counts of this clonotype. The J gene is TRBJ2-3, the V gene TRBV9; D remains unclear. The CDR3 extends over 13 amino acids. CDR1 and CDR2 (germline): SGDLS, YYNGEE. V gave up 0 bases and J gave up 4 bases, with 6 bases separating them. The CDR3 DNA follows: TGTGCCAGCAGCGTAGAAGATCCAGATACGCAGTATTTT. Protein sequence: CASSVEDPDTQYF.

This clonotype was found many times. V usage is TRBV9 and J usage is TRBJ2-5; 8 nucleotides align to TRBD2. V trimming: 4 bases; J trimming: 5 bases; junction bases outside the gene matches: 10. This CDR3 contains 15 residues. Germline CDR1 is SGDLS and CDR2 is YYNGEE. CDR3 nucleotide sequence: TGTGCCAGCAGCACCCCCGGAGCGGGAGAGGAGACCCAGTACTTC. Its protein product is CASSTPGAGEETQYF.

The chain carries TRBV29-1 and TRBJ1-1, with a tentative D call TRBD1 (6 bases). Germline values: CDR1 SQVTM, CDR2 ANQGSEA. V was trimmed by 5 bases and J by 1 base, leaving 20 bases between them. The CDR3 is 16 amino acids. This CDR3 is CSVSANRDHGNTEAFF. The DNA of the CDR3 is TGCAGCGTTTCCGCGAACAGGGACCATGGGAACACTGAAGCTTTCTTT.

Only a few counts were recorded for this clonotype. CDR3 in DNA: TGCAGTGCTAGAAAGGGTATGACCTACGAGCAGTACTTC. It is translated as CSARKGMTYEQYF. This chain uses TRBV20-1 with TRBJ2-7, with D hard to call. With 2 bases removed from V and 2 bases from J, the gap between germline ends came to 10 bases. Germline CDR1 reads DFQATT; CDR2 reads SNEGSKA (reference sequence). The CDR3 is 13 amino acids.

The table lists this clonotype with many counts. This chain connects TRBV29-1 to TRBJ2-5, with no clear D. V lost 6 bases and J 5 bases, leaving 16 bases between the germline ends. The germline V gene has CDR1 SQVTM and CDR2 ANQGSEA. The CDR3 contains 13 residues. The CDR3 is CSVAGPNRETQYF. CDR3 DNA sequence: TGCAGCGTCGCAGGCCCCAATCGGGAGACCCAGTACTTC.

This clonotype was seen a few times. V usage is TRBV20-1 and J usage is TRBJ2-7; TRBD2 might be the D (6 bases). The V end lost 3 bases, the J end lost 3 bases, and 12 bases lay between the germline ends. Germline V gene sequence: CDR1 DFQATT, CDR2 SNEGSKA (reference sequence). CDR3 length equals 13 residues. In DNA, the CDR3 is TGCAGTGCTAGGAAAGCGGGTCACTACGAGCAGTACTTC. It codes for CSARKAGHYEQYF.

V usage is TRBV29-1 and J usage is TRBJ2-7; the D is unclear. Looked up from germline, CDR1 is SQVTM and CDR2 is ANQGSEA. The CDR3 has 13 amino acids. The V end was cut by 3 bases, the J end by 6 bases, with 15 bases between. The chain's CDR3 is CSVERTESGEQYF. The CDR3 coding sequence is TGCAGCGTTGAGCGGACGGAATCTGGCGAGCAGTACTTC.

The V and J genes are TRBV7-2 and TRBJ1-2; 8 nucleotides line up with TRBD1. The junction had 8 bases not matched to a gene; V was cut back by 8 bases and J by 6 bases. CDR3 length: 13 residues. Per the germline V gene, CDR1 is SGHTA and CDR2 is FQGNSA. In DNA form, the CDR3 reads TGTGCCAGCGGCGACAGGGGATTCAATGGCTACACCTTC. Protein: CASGDRGFNGYTF. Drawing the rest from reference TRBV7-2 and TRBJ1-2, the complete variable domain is GAGVSQSPSNKVTEKGKDVELRCDPISGHTALYWYRQSLGQGLEFLIYFQGNSAPDKSGLPSDRFSAERTGGSVSTLTIQRTQQEDSAVYLCASGDRGFNGYTFGSGTRLTVV.